Listed here are 26 T cell receptor beta chains from one sample, sequenced in a study of cytomegalovirus exposure and HLA in healthy donors. In the PCR, 60 Vbeta and 13 Jbeta primers were used. The table came from immunoSEQ multiplex PCR; TCRdb's copy has only in-frame clones and leaves some out. The sample includes under 200,000 clones, 70% to 80% of them seen just once. Input material: PBMCs. Source of these receptors: a woman aged 45-65 years in good health and CMV-seronegative.

The V gene is TRBV7-9, the J gene TRBJ2-1, with 11 bases matching TRBD2. The germline gives CDR1 SEHNR, CDR2 FQNEAQ (reference sequence). V was clipped by 1 base and J by 4 bases; unmatched bases: 6. This CDR3 has 17 amino acids. The CDR3 spells CASSLVTTSGIYNEQFF. The DNA of the CDR3 is TGTGCCAGCAGCTTAGTCACGACTAGCGGGATATACAATGAGCAGTTCTTC.

This sequence joins TRBV5-1 and TRBJ2-7, with 7 bases fitting TRBD1. CDR3 length equals 15 residues. J was trimmed by 5 bases and V by 0 bases; bases with no gene match: 8. CDR1 is SGHRS and CDR2 is YFSETQ in the germline V gene. CDR3 residues: CASSLVPGGFNEQYF. CDR3 nucleotide sequence: TGCGCCAGCAGCTTGGTACCAGGGGGTTTCAACGAGCAGTACTTC.

The DNA for the CDR3 is TGTGCCAGCTCACCGACCGGACATACCAATCAGCCCCAGCATTTT. This translates into CASSPTGHTNQPQHF. J is TRBJ1-5 and V is TRBV18; possibly TRBD1 for D (5 bases). Germline V gene sequence: CDR1 KGHSH, CDR2 LQKENI. The length of the CDR3 is 15 residues. Trimming took off 3 bases at V and 3 bases at J, with 12 bases between the two ends.

This clone was found a few times. V is TRBV6-5 and J is TRBJ1-5; no definite D call. Germline CDR1 MNHEY, CDR2 SVGAGI. This CDR3 region has 15 residues. Deletions cut 0 bases from V and 3 bases from J, with 9 bases between. The CDR3 coding sequence is TGTGCCAGCAGTTACTCAGGGAGCAACAATCAGCCCCAGCATTTT. Translation: CASSYSGSNNQPQHF.

The V gene is TRBV9, the J gene TRBJ2-3; the D gene is possibly TRBD2 (6 bases). Per the germline V gene, CDR1 is SGDLS and CDR2 is YYNGEE. Trimming left V 4 bases short and J 0 bases short, with 15 bases between. The CDR3 runs to 16 residues. In DNA form, the CDR3 reads TGTGCCAGCAGCCCCTCCCCAGGGACTAGCACAGATACGCAGTATTTT. Protein: CASSPSPGTSTDTQYF.

This clone has just one count. The chain has TRBV2 and TRBJ2-3, with D possibly TRBD2 on 6 matching bases. The CDR3 loop spans 15 amino acids. The ends were cut back, 2 bases at V and 0 bases at J, with 9 bases in the middle. Looked up from germline, CDR1 is SNHLY and CDR2 is FYNNEI. CDR3 protein: CASSEREASTDTQYF. Here the CDR3 DNA reads TGTGCCAGCAGTGAAAGGGAGGCCAGCACAGATACGCAGTATTTT.

The chain has TRBV19 and TRBJ2-1; the match to TRBD1 covers 8 bases. J lost 2 bases, V lost 2 bases, and 2 bases had no gene match. This CDR3 is 15 amino acids long. CDR1 is LNHDA and CDR2 is SQIVND in the germline V gene (reference sequence). The CDR3 is CASSITGGTYNEQFF. The CDR3 nucleotides read TGTGCCAGTAGTATAACAGGGGGAACCTACAATGAGCAGTTCTTC.

The chain couples TRBV28 to TRBJ2-3, with D possibly matching TRBD1 (6 bases). Germline CDR1 MDHEN, CDR2 SYDVKM. The CDR3 has 14 amino acids. V was trimmed by 7 bases and J by 3 bases, leaving 14 bases between them. The CDR3 DNA reads TGTGCCAGCAAAAACAGGGTCAGGACAGATACGCAGTATTTT. Amino acids: CASKNRVRTDTQYF.

The rearrangement uses TRBV19 and TRBJ1-1; D is unresolved. The V gene's germline CDR1 is LNHDA and CDR2 SQIVND (reference sequence). The CDR3 length is 12 residues. V lost 6 bases, J lost 6 bases, and 11 bases lay in between. CDR3 sequence: CASSSYAAEAFF. The DNA for the CDR3 is TGTGCCAGTAGCTCATACGCGGCTGAAGCTTTCTTT.

The rearrangement uses TRBV6-5 and TRBJ1-2; the D gene is possibly TRBD1 (5 bases). The CDR3 contains 11 residues. The V gene lost 6 bases and the J gene lost 7 bases, with 9 bases spanning the gap. Germline CDR1 and CDR2: MNHEY and SVGAGI. The DNA for the CDR3 is TGTGCCAGCAGCTTCCAGGGTGGCTACACCTTC. Protein product: CASSFQGGYTF.

As regards this clone: At one boundary the junction diverges from the germline segment, which might be a read error. The chain links TRBV7-2 to TRBJ2-5, with 7 bases that match TRBD2. Per germline, CDR1 SGHTA and CDR2 FQGNSA. The CDR3 totals 12 residues. CDR3 protein: CASSPKRGGRDF. The CDR3 DNA follows: TGTGCCAGCAGCCCAAAGAGGGGAGGGCGCGACTTC.

V gene TRBV5-6 combines with J gene TRBJ1-3, with 7 nucleotides matching TRBD1. Germline V gene data show CDR1 as SGHDT and CDR2 as YYEEEE. V shed 4 bases, J shed 0 bases, and the junction held 10 bases outside the gene matches. The CDR3 has 17 residues. The CDR3 sequence is CASSIWDRTISGNTIYF. CDR3 nucleotide sequence: TGTGCCAGCAGCATATGGGACAGAACTATCTCTGGAAACACCATATATTTT.

The chain joins TRBV10-3 to TRBJ1-2; 9 bases fit TRBD1. Germline V gene sequence: CDR1 ENHRY, CDR2 SYGVKD. J was trimmed by 7 bases and V by 0 bases; bases with no gene match: 6. CDR3 size: 15 residues. As DNA, the CDR3 is TGTGCCATCAGTGAGTCGGAGACAGGGGGAACTGGCTACACCTTC. Encoded protein: CAISESETGGTGYTF.

This clone is a singleton in its sample. The V gene is TRBV28, the J gene TRBJ1-6; 8 bases align to TRBD1. With V trimmed by 5 bases and J by 0 bases, 6 bases remained unmatched. The CDR3 has 17 amino acids. From germline, CDR1 is MDHEN and CDR2 SYDVKM. This chain's CDR3 is CASSTQGEGSYNSPLHF. CDR3 nucleotides: TGTGCCAGCAGTACACAGGGGGAAGGCTCCTATAATTCACCCCTCCACTTT.

This clone showed up just once. The chain links TRBV13 to TRBJ2-5; D not certain. Trimming left V 5 bases short and J 2 bases short, with 12 bases between. Germline values: CDR1 PRHDT, CDR2 FYEKMQ (reference sequence). The CDR3 length is 14 residues. CDR3 DNA: TGTGCCAGCAGCGCCAGGATCCTTCAAGAGACCCAGTACTTC. The encoded protein is CASSARILQETQYF.

The V call is TRBV6-5, the J call TRBJ1-1, with TRBD1 matching 11 bases. The CDR3 totals 15 residues. Germline V gene data show CDR1 as MNHEY and CDR2 as SVGAGI. The J segment lost 11 bases and the V segment lost 6 bases, leaving 14 bases of the junction unmatched. The CDR3 is CASSPTDRGRVYAFF. Here the CDR3 DNA reads TGTGCCAGCAGCCCTACGGACAGGGGGCGTGTGTATGCTTTCTTT.

The chain carries TRBV4-1 and TRBJ1-2; D gene unclear. Germline V gene sequence: CDR1 MGHRA, CDR2 YSYEKL. The ends were cut back, 2 bases at V and 3 bases at J, with 4 bases in the middle. The CDR3 spans 12 residues. This CDR3 reads CASSQPDYGYTF. The CDR3 coding sequence is TGCGCCAGCAGCCAACCGGACTATGGCTACACCTTC.

The chain employs TRBV4-1 and TRBJ1-4; 10 nucleotides align to TRBD1. V was pared by 4 bases and J by 0 bases, with 2 bases of the junction left unmatched. Germline V gene lookup returns CDR1 MGHRA and CDR2 YSYEKL. This CDR3 contains 16 residues. CDR3 in amino acids: CASSRQGAATNEKLFF. CDR3 nucleotide sequence: TGCGCCAGCAGCCGACAGGGGGCTGCAACTAATGAAAAACTGTTTTTT.

This clone was detected only a few times. This chain uses TRBV29-1 with TRBJ1-2; D gene ambiguous. The germline gives CDR1 SQVTM, CDR2 ANQGSEA. V lost 3 bases to trimming and J lost 4 bases, with 12 bases between them. The CDR3 runs 13 residues. DNA for the CDR3: TGCAGCGTTGAGTCCCAACACGTCTATGGCTACACCTTC. It translates to CSVESQHVYGYTF. The entire variable domain, with the rest obtained from reference TRBV29-1 and TRBJ1-2, is as follows: SAVISQKPSRDICQRGTSLTIQCQVDSQVTMMFWYRQQPGQSLTLIATANQGSEATYESGFVIDKFPISRPNLTFSTLTVSNMSPEDSSIYLCSVESQHVYGYTFGSGTRLTVV.

The CDR3 here is CASSEQGSTYEQYF. Here the CDR3 DNA reads TGCGCCAGCAGCGAACAGGGGTCCACCTACGAGCAGTACTTC. The chain uses TRBV4-3 and TRBJ2-7; TRBD1 aligns across 7 bases. The CDR3 covers 14 residues. Per germline, CDR1 LGHNA and CDR2 YSLEER. V shed 5 bases and J 2 bases; nucleotides not matched to a gene: 6.

This sequence joins TRBV10-3 and TRBJ1-1, with TRBD1 as a possible D gene (6 bases). The CDR3 sequence is 16 residues long. Germline CDR1 and CDR2: ENHRY and SYGVKD. Trimming took off 2 bases at V and 3 bases at J, with 16 bases between the two ends. The DNA of the CDR3 is TGTGCCATCAGTGAGACCATACAGGGAGGGGACACTGAAGCTTTCTTT. Translation: CAISETIQGGDTEAFF.

J is TRBJ2-1 and V is TRBV7-6, with 7 bases lining up with TRBD1. J was trimmed by 2 bases and V by 2 bases; bases with no gene match: 6. The germline V gene encodes CDR1 SGHVS and CDR2 FNYEAQ. The CDR3 is 16 residues long. The CDR3 region has the DNA TGTGCCAGCAGCTTAACCCCAGGGGGTCCCTACAATGAGCAGTTCTTC. This sequence encodes CASSLTPGGPYNEQFF.

The chain joins TRBV7-2 to TRBJ2-7; a possible D gene is TRBD1 (5 bases). With 2 bases removed from V and 0 bases from J, the gap between germline ends came to 17 bases. Germline V gives CDR1 SGHTA, CDR2 FQGNSA. The CDR3 covers 17 residues. The CDR3 loop is CASSLPTRVFYSYEQYF. The DNA of the CDR3 is TGTGCCAGCAGCTTACCCACCAGGGTCTTTTACTCCTACGAGCAGTACTTC.

The genes are TRBV14 and TRBJ1-2; TRBD1 aligns across 8 bases. Losses at the gene ends were 4 bases for V and 0 bases for J; bases not matched to a gene: 4. CDR1 SGHDN and CDR2 FVKESK come from the germline V gene. The CDR3 totals 15 residues. Written as DNA, the CDR3 is TGTGCCAGCAGCCCACGGACAGGGTCTAACTATGGCTACACCTTC. Its protein product is CASSPRTGSNYGYTF.

This clone has just one count. The V and J genes are TRBV5-1 and TRBJ1-5; TRBD1 is a possible D gene (6 bases). Trimming cost V 4 bases and J 3 bases, with 14 bases left between them. In germline, CDR1 is SGHRS, CDR2 YFSETQ. The CDR3 runs to 15 residues. The CDR3 sequence is CASSPTGRDNQPQHF. The CDR3 DNA reads TGCGCCAGCAGCCCTACAGGGAGAGACAATCAGCCCCAGCATTTT.

CDR3 coding DNA: TGTGCCAGCAGCTTACGGACAGGGGCTTACAATGAGCAGTTCTTC. Translation gives CASSLRTGAYNEQFF. The V call is TRBV7-2, the J call TRBJ2-1; 9 bases line up with TRBD1. The trim removed 2 bases at V and 4 bases at J, leaving 3 bases unmatched. The CDR3 extends over 15 amino acids. The germline CDR1 and CDR2 sequences are SGHTA and FQGNSA.